This record covers a single T cell receptor (beta chain). The antigen remains unidentified. The record originates from a study of T cell responses to AZD1222 COVID-19 vaccine. Notes on the study in general: The donor group comprised mostly white British people and more females; the analysis possibly underestimated clonal diversity.

Generated by immunoSEQ multiplex PCR, the TCRdb table keeps only in-frame clones and is missing some. This table has 150,000 to 200,000 clones, over 80% appearing once. CDR3 size: 17 residues. V gave up 2 bases and J gave up 2 bases; unmatched junction bases: 12. Germline assignment: CDR1 SGHNT and CDR2 YYREEE (reference sequence). This TCR was sampled from an adult who received the MenACWY meningococcal vaccine as a control. The chain links TRBV5-4 to TRBJ1-2; 7 nucleotides line up with TRBD1. Sequenced here: peripheral blood, sampled 28 days after the second dose of the MenACWY control vaccine. This CDR3 reads CASSFKNRDSPNYGYTF. The CDR3 bases are TGTGCCAGCAGCTTTAAAAACAGGGACAGCCCGAACTATGGCTACACCTTC.